This T cell receptor beta chain stems from a study of immune evolution from preneoplasia to lung adenocarcinoma. This CDR3 is built from 14 residues. V was clipped by 3 bases and J by 1 base, with 6 bases between them. The germline V gene has CDR1 SEHNR and CDR2 FQNEAQ (reference sequence). Data came from immunoSEQ multiplex PCR; TCRdb stores just in-frame clones and leaves some out. This table holds 1,500 to 2,000 clones, about 79% found once. This TCR derives from a person aged 45 to 60 with lung adenocarcinoma. Sequenced: FFPE invasive lung adenocarcinoma tissue. The chain links TRBV7-9 to TRBJ2-2, with TRBD2 as a possible D gene (5 bases). The CDR3 protein is CASSFEGNTGELFF. In DNA, the CDR3 is TGTGCCAGCAGCTTCGAGGGGAACACCGGGGAGCTGTTTTTT.